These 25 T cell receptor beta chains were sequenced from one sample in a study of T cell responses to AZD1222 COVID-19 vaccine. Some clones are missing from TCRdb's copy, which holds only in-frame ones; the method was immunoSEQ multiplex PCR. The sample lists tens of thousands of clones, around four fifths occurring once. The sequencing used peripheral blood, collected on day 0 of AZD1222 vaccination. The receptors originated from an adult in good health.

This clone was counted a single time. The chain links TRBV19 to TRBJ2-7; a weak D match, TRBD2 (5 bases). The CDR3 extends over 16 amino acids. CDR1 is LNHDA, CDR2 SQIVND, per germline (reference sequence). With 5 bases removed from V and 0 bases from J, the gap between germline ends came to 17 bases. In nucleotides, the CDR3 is TGTGCCAGTAGTCCAAGGTCACCGGGAAGCTCCTACGAGCAGTACTTC. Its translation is CASSPRSPGSSYEQYF.

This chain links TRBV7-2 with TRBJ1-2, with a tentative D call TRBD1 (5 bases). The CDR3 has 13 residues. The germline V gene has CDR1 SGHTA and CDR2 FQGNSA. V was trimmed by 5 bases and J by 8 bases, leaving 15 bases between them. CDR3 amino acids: CASSPRGAGGYTF. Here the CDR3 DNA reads TGTGCCAGCAGCCCTAGAGGGGCAGGAGGCTACACCTTC.

The chain's CDR3 is CASTSGNTGELFF. CDR3 in DNA: TGCGCCAGCACTAGTGGGAACACCGGGGAGCTGTTTTTT. The rearrangement joins TRBV5-1 to TRBJ2-2; D gene uncertain. The CDR3 has 13 amino acids. V was cut by 6 bases and J by 1 base, with 7 bases left in between. CDR1 is SGHRS, CDR2 YFSETQ, per germline.

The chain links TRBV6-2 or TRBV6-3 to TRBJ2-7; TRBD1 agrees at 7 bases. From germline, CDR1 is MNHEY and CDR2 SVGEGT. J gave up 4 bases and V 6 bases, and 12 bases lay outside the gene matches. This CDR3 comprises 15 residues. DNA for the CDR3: TGTGCCAGCAGCAACACCGGGACAGCAGCGTACGAGCAGTACTTC. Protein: CASSNTGTAAYEQYF.

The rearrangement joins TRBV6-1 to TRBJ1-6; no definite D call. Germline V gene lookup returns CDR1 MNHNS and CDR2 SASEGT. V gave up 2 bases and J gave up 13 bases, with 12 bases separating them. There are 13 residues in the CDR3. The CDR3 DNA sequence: TGTGCCAGCAGTGAACCTACAGCTTCTCCCCTCCACTTT. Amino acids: CASSEPTASPLHF.

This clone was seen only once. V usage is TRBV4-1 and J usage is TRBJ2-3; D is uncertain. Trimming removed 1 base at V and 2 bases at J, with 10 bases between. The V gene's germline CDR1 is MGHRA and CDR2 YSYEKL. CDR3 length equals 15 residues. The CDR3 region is CASSQASAYTDTQYF. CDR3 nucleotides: TGCGCCAGCAGCCAAGCCTCTGCGTACACAGATACGCAGTATTTT.

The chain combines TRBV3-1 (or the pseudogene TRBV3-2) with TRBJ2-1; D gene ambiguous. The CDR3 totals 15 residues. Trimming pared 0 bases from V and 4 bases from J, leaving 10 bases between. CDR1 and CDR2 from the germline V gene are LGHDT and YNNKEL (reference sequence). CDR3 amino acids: CASSQDPSGYNEQFF. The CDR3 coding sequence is TGTGCCAGCAGCCAAGATCCGTCAGGTTACAATGAGCAGTTCTTC.

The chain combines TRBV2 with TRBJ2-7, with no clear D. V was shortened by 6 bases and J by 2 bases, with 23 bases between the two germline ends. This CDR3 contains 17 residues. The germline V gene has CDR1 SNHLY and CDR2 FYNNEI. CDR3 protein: CASRSQLNIRKTYEQYF. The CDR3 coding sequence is TGTGCCAGCAGGAGCCAACTTAACATCCGAAAAACCTACGAGCAGTACTTC.

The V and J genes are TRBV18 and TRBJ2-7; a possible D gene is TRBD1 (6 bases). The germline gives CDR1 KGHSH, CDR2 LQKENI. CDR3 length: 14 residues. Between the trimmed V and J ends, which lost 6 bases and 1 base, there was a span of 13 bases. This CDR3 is CASSRDRNSYEQYF. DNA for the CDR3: TGTGCCAGCTCCCGCGACAGGAATTCCTACGAGCAGTACTTC.

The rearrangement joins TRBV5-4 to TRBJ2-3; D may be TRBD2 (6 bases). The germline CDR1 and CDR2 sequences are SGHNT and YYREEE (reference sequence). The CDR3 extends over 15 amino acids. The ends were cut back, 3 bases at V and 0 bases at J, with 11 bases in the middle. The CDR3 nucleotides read TGTGCCAGCAGCTCCCGCGGGGCCAGCACAGATACGCAGTATTTT. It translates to CASSSRGASTDTQYF.

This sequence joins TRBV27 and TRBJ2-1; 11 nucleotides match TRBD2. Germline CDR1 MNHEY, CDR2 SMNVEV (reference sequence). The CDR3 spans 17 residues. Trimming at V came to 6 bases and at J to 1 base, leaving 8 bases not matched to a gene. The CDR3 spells CASRPSGGHYSYNEQFF. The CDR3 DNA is TGTGCCAGCAGGCCTAGCGGGGGGCACTATTCCTACAATGAGCAGTTCTTC.

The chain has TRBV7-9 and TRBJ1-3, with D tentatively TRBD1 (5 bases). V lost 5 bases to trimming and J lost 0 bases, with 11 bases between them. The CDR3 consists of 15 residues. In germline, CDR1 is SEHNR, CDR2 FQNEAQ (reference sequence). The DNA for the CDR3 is TGTGCCAGCAGCGAACAGGTGCTCTCTGGAAACACCATATATTTT. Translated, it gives CASSEQVLSGNTIYF.

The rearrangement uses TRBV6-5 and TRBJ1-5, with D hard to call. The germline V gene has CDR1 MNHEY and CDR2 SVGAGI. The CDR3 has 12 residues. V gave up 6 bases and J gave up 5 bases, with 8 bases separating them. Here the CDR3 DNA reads TGTGCCAGCAGCCAACGGGATCAGCCCCAGCATTTT. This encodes CASSQRDQPQHF.

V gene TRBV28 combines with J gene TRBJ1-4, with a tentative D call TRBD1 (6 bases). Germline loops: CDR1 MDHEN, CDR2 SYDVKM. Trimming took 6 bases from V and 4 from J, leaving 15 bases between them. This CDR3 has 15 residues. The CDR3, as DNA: TGTGCCAGCAGCCCTAACAGGGCCCTTAATGAAAAACTGTTTTTT. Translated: CASSPNRALNEKLFF.

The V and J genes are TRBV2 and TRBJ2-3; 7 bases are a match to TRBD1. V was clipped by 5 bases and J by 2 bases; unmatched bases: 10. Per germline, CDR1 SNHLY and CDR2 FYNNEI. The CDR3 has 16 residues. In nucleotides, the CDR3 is TGTGCCAGCAGTAGCCCCGGGACAGATGACACAGATACGCAGTATTTT. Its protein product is CASSSPGTDDTDTQYF.

Here the CDR3 reads CSVTTSGANEQFF. In nucleotides, the CDR3 is TGCAGCGTTACGACTAGCGGCGCGAATGAGCAGTTCTTC. The chain combines TRBV29-1 with TRBJ2-1; 9 nucleotides agree with TRBD2. CDR1 SQVTM and CDR2 ANQGSEA come from the germline V gene. J was trimmed by 7 bases and V by 5 bases; bases with no gene match: 6. This CDR3 region has 13 residues.

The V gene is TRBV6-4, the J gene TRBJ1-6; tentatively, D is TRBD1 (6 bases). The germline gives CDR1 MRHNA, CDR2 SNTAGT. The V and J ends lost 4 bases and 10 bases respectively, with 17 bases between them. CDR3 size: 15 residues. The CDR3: CASSADQTGGSPLHF. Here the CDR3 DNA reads TGTGCCAGCAGTGCTGATCAGACAGGAGGGTCACCCCTCCACTTT.

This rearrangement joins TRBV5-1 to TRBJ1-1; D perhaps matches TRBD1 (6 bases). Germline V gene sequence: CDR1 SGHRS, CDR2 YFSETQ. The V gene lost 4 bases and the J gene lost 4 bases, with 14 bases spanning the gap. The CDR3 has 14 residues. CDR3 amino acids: CASSLDGGGTEAFF. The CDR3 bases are TGCGCCAGCAGCCTCGACGGAGGGGGCACTGAAGCTTTCTTT. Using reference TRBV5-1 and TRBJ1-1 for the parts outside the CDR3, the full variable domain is KAGVTQTPRYLIKTRGQQVTLSCSPISGHRSVSWYQQTPGQGLQFLFEYFSETQRNKGNFPGRFSGRQFSNSRSEMNVSTLELGDSALYLCASSLDGGGTEAFFGQGTRLTVV.

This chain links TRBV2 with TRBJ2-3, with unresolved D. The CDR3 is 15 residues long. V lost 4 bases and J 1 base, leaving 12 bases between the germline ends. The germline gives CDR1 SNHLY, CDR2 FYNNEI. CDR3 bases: TGTGCCAGCAGTGCCGAAGGGTGGGGCACAGATACGCAGTATTTT. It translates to CASSAEGWGTDTQYF.

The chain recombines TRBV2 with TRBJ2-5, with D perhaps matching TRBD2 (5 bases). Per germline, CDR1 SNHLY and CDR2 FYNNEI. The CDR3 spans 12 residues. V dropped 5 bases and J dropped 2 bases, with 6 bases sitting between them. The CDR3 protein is CASSRLQETQYF. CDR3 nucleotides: TGTGCCAGCAGTCGACTACAAGAGACCCAGTACTTC.

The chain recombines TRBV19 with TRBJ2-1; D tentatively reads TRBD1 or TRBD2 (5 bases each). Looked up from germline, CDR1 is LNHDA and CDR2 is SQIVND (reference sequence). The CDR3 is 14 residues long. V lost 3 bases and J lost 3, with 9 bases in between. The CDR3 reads CASSIRGRYNEQFF. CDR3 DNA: TGTGCCAGTAGTATCCGGGGACGCTACAATGAGCAGTTCTTC.

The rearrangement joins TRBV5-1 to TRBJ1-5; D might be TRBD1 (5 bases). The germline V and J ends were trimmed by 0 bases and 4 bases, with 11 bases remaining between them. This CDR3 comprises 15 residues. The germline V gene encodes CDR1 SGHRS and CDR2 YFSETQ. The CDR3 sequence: CASSLEGTGNQPQHF. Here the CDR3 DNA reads TGCGCCAGCAGCTTGGAAGGGACCGGGAATCAGCCCCAGCATTTT. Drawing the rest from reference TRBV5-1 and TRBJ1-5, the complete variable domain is KAGVTQTPRYLIKTRGQQVTLSCSPISGHRSVSWYQQTPGQGLQFLFEYFSETQRNKGNFPGRFSGRQFSNSRSEMNVSTLELGDSALYLCASSLEGTGNQPQHFGDGTRLSIL.

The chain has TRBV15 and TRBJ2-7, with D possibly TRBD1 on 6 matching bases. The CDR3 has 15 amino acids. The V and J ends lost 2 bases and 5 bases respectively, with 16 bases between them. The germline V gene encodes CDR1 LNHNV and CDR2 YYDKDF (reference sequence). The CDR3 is CATSRNLQGAHEQYF. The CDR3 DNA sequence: TGTGCCACCAGCAGAAACTTACAGGGCGCCCACGAGCAGTACTTC.

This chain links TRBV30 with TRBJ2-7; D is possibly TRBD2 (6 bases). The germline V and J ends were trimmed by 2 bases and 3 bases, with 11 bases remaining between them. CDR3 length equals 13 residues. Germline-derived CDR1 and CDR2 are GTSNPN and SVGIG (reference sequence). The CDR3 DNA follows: TGTGCCTGGAGTCCGGGACTGAGCTACGAGCAGTACTTC. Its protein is CAWSPGLSYEQYF.

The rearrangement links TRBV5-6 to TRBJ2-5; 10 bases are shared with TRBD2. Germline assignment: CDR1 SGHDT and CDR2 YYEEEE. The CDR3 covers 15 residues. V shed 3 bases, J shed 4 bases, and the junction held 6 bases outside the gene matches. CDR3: CASSWELAGIETQYF. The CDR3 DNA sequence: TGTGCCAGCAGCTGGGAACTAGCGGGAATAGAGACCCAGTACTTC.